A selection of T cell receptor beta chains follows, all from one sample in a study of blood T cell repertoires in COVID-19. This table comes from immunoSEQ multiplex PCR, and its TCRdb copy is limited to in-frame clones, with some not included. This table holds more than 400,000 clones, 80% to 90% found once. Sequencing was carried out using peripheral blood. The receptors were gathered from a human donor in a cohort sampled during active COVID-19. Each CDR3 is given without its conserved first and last residue.

V gene: TRBV25-1
J gene: TRBJ2-4
CDR3 protein: ASTLTGGNIQY

V gene: TRBV28
J gene: TRBJ1-5
CDR3 protein: ASRRAGTGGGNQPQH

V gene: TRBV27
J gene: TRBJ2-5
CDR3 protein: ASSPLLAGGQETQY

V gene: TRBV10-3
J gene: TRBJ1-1
CDR3 protein: AIRGQLINTEAF

V gene: TRBV7-3
J gene: TRBJ1-6
CDR3 protein: ASSLTGRGDSPLH

V gene: TRBV30
J gene: TRBJ1-2
CDR3 protein: AWNSGQGANGYT

V gene: TRBV25-1
J gene: TRBJ1-4
CDR3 protein: ASSEWGLGEKLF

V gene: TRBV7-9
J gene: TRBJ2-1
CDR3 protein: ASSSQLALDNEQF

V gene: TRBV28
J gene: TRBJ1-5
CDR3 protein: ASSFGDRGSQPQH

V gene: TRBV5-6
J gene: TRBJ1-2
CDR3 protein: ASSQMDSNYGYT

V gene: TRBV5-6
J gene: TRBJ1-5
CDR3 protein: ASSRLQGQGVGQPQH

V gene: TRBV10-3
J gene: TRBJ1-1
CDR3 protein: AISEWGGEDTEAF

V gene: TRBV6-5
J gene: TRBJ2-7
CDR3 protein: ASSYSRTGGYEQY

V gene: TRBV10-3
J gene: TRBJ2-7
CDR3 protein: AISEPNRVRVYEQY

V gene: TRBV12-3/TRBV12-4
J gene: TRBJ1-5
CDR3 protein: ASSPFGQGAEH

V gene: TRBV28
J gene: TRBJ2-3
CDR3 protein: ASSPPSGQITDTQY

V gene: TRBV19
J gene: TRBJ2-3
CDR3 protein: ASIRGTGEGTDTQY

V gene: TRBV7-9
J gene: TRBJ2-5
CDR3 protein: ASSPGTLKETQY

V gene: TRBV28
J gene: TRBJ2-7
CDR3 protein: ASRGTGQLYEQY

V gene: TRBV30
J gene: TRBJ2-2
CDR3 protein: AWGAGTSRTGELF

V gene: TRBV2
J gene: TRBJ2-7
CDR3 protein: ASSVLLEQY

V gene: TRBV6-5
J gene: TRBJ1-2
CDR3 protein: ASSYSGGYGYT

V gene: TRBV30
J gene: TRBJ1-4
CDR3 protein: AWSGGGRVREKLF

V gene: TRBV21-1
J gene: TRBJ1-3
CDR3 protein: ASSKERDRGGNTIY

V gene: TRBV5-1
J gene: TRBJ2-2
CDR3 protein: ASRLSAGGTGELF

V gene: TRBV18
J gene: TRBJ2-7
CDR3 protein: ASSNRAQGVYEQY

V gene: TRBV30
J gene: TRBJ2-3
CDR3 protein: AWSVQALGTDTQY

V gene: TRBV19
J gene: TRBJ1-1
CDR3 protein: ASSPNRQANTEAF

V gene: TRBV24-1
J gene: TRBJ2-1
CDR3 protein: ATSDGGARGDEQF

V gene: TRBV7-9
J gene: TRBJ2-7
CDR3 protein: ASSSGQGASYEQY

V gene: TRBV18
J gene: TRBJ1-2
CDR3 protein: ASSPRDRGPQGYT

V gene: TRBV3-1/TRBV3-2
J gene: TRBJ1-2
CDR3 protein: ASSQDRGHETMRYT

V gene: TRBV4-2
J gene: TRBJ2-3
CDR3 protein: ASSQGLAGNTDTQY

V gene: TRBV11-2
J gene: TRBJ2-1
CDR3 protein: ASSTRTGENEQF

V gene: TRBV19
J gene: TRBJ1-2
CDR3 protein: ASAQNYGYT

V gene: TRBV28
J gene: TRBJ2-3
CDR3 protein: ASGLHRAGDTQY

V gene: TRBV28
J gene: TRBJ2-3
CDR3 protein: ASSFRSYGTDTQY

V gene: TRBV19
J gene: TRBJ1-5
CDR3 protein: ASSIYRYNQPQH

V gene: TRBV28
J gene: TRBJ2-7
CDR3 protein: ASTRRGQGEIEQY

V gene: TRBV5-1
J gene: TRBJ2-2
CDR3 protein: ASSLSSGVNTGELF